The clone carrying this T cell receptor (beta chain) is deemed medium-sized (0.01 to 0.1%). The data are from a study of immune heterogeneity within non-small cell lung tumors. TCR beta CDR3 amplification used multiplex PCR with 32 V and 13 J primers. TCRdb reprocessed the multiplex PCR reads via MiXCR and lists one record per CDR3 protein. Here the sample spans 2,500 to 3,500 distinct CDR3 sequences, around 25% being singletons. Bulk tumor genomic DNA, roughly 600 ng per sample, was used as template. Primary tumors were biopsied several times each, far apart, intraoperatively. The study enrolled patients with untreated, newly diagnosed non-small cell lung cancer who underwent curative surgery. Trimming shortened V by 0 bases and J by 11 bases, and 22 bases separated the two germline ends. The germline gives CDR1 DFQATT, CDR2 SNEGSKA (reference sequence). CDR3 length equals 15 residues.

The TCR originated in a man in his fifties or sixties with non-small cell lung cancer. The sequenced sample consisted of lung tumor tissue. This chain uses TRBV20-1 with TRBJ1-1; possible D gene TRBD1, 6 bases. CDR3 region: CSARDHGGARMGAFF. CDR3 DNA sequence: TGCAGTGCTAGAGATCACGGGGGCGCGCGTATGGGCGCTTTCTTT.